Following are 31 T cell receptor beta chains from one sample sequenced in a study of blood T cells in healthy people across ages. Primed by a sample-barcoded 5' primer and a J-beta primer mix, a second PCR proceeded for 7 to 11 cycles. TCRdb analysed the 5' RACE reads with MiXCR anew, one entry per CDR3 protein. The sample contains 600,000 to 900,000 distinct CDR3 sequences, 20% to 30% of which appear only once. These data were likewise used in another study, on T cells of mothers and their children.

The sample was blood. The origin of the receptors is a boy younger than 18 in good health.

CDR3 in amino acids: CASSLVTTALSSYGYTF. As DNA, the CDR3 is TGTGCCAGCAGCTTAGTAACTACAGCGCTCTCTTCCTATGGCTACACCTTC. V gene TRBV7-2 combines with J gene TRBJ1-2; D not resolved. The CDR3 has 17 residues. Trimming took off 1 base at V and 4 bases at J, with 19 bases between the two ends. CDR1 SGHTA and CDR2 FQGNSA come from the germline V gene.

This clonotype was detected only a few times. The rearrangement uses TRBV29-1 and TRBJ2-5; 11 positions agree with TRBD2. V trimming: 2 bases; J trimming: 9 bases; junction bases outside the gene matches: 5. Germline V gene lookup returns CDR1 SQVTM and CDR2 ANQGSEA. The CDR3 runs to 13 residues. This chain's CDR3 is CSVEFSGGAAQYF. The CDR3 DNA is TGCAGCGTTGAATTTAGCGGGGGGGCGGCCCAGTACTTC. Full variable domain (outside the CDR3, taken from reference TRBV29-1 and TRBJ2-5): SAVISQKPSRDICQRGTSLTIQCQVDSQVTMMFWYRQQPGQSLTLIATANQGSEATYESGFVIDKFPISRPNLTFSTLTVSNMSPEDSSIYLCSVEFSGGAAQYFGPGTRLLVL.

This sequence joins TRBV7-9 and TRBJ2-7; TRBD1 is a possible D gene (5 bases). This CDR3 spans 15 amino acids. V was shortened by 1 base and J by 1 base, with 11 bases between the two germline ends. Germline CDR1 is SEHNR and CDR2 is FQNEAQ (reference sequence). The CDR3, as DNA: TGTGCCAGCAGCTTAGTCCCCGACAGATCCTACGAGCAGTACTTC. Amino acids: CASSLVPDRSYEQYF.

This clonotype appeared a few times. V usage is TRBV20-1 and J usage is TRBJ2-1; 7 bases line up with TRBD2. The ends lost 0 bases at V and 6 bases at J; junction bases unmatched: 5. The CDR3 runs to 14 residues. In germline, CDR1 is DFQATT, CDR2 SNEGSKA (reference sequence). The CDR3 sequence: CSARDRLAINEQFF. The CDR3 DNA reads TGCAGTGCTAGAGATCGACTAGCTATCAATGAGCAGTTCTTC.

The chain combines TRBV27 with TRBJ2-5; TRBD1 matches at 9 bases. The J call may be wrong; the DNA end is better matched by TRBJ2-7. The CDR3 has 17 amino acids. The germline gives CDR1 MNHEY, CDR2 SMNVEV (reference sequence). The CDR3 loop reads CASSFRLYGTGQHEQYF. In DNA, the CDR3 is TGTGCCAGCAGTTTTAGGTTGTATGGGACAGGGCAACACGAGCAGTACTTC.

A few counts support this clonotype. This chain joins TRBV3-1 and TRBJ2-1; D is undetermined. TRBJ2-5 matches the DNA end more closely, so the J call is doubtful. Germline V gives CDR1 LGHDT, CDR2 YNNKEL (reference sequence). This CDR3 is built from 11 residues. In DNA form, the CDR3 reads TGTGCCAGCAGCAAGACGGAGACCCAGTACTTC. Its protein is CASSKTETQYF.

V and J are TRBV7-2 and TRBJ2-6, with TRBD1 matching over 9 bases. With V trimmed by 4 bases and J by 0 bases, 7 bases remained unmatched. Germline CDR1 is SGHTA and CDR2 is FQGNSA. The CDR3 totals 18 residues. CDR3 protein: CASSSRDREGSGANVLTF. The DNA for the CDR3 is TGTGCCAGCAGCTCACGGGACAGGGAGGGCTCTGGGGCCAACGTCCTGACTTTC.

This clonotype turned up a few times. The chain combines TRBV29-1 with TRBJ2-3; the D gene is possibly TRBD2 (6 bases). Trimming pared 4 bases from V and 4 bases from J, leaving 9 bases between. Germline V gene data show CDR1 as SQVTM and CDR2 as ANQGSEA. The CDR3 contains 12 residues. CDR3 sequence (DNA): TGCAGCGTTGGAGCGGGCCCAGATACGCAGTATTTT. As protein: CSVGAGPDTQYF.

The V and J genes are TRBV5-1 and TRBJ1-3; the D gene is possibly TRBD1 (5 bases). The germline V and J ends were trimmed by 3 bases and 0 bases, with 13 bases remaining between them. The germline V gene encodes CDR1 SGHRS and CDR2 YFSETQ. This CDR3 region has 16 residues. The CDR3 DNA sequence: TGCGCCAGCAGCTCGAACCAGGGATACTCTGGAAACACCATATATTTT. This sequence encodes CASSSNQGYSGNTIYF.

This chain joins TRBV6-6 and TRBJ1-2; possibly TRBD1 for D (6 bases). V was clipped by 2 bases and J by 4 bases, with 8 bases between them. Germline lookup yields CDR1 MNHNY and CDR2 SVGAGI (reference sequence). The CDR3 is 13 amino acids. CDR3 region: CASSYGTLYGYTF. The CDR3 coding sequence is TGTGCCAGCAGTTACGGGACACTCTATGGCTACACCTTC.

The chain has TRBV10-3 and TRBJ2-4, with D uncertain. The V and J ends lost 2 bases and 5 bases respectively, with 10 bases between them. CDR1 is ENHRY, CDR2 SYGVKD, per germline. The CDR3 consists of 14 residues. The CDR3 DNA is TGTGCCATCAGTGAGGGGTTAGAGGAAAACATTCAGTACTTC. Translation gives CAISEGLEENIQYF.

In this sample, this clonotype turned up a few times. The gene calls are TRBV12-3 or TRBV12-4 and TRBJ1-1, with 7 positions matching TRBD1. V shed 6 bases and J 7 bases; nucleotides not matched to a gene: 14. This CDR3 has 15 residues. CDR3 DNA sequence: TGTGCCAGCAGCCAAACGGACAGGTATCCCGATGAAGCTTTCTTT. Its translation is CASSQTDRYPDEAFF.

V usage is TRBV5-1 and J usage is TRBJ1-6; tentative D call: TRBD1 (5 bases). Germline V gene data show CDR1 as SGHRS and CDR2 as YFSETQ. Deletions cut 0 bases from V and 10 bases from J, with 14 bases between. The CDR3 contains 15 residues. The CDR3 is CASSLGILRDSPLHF. DNA of the CDR3: TGCGCCAGCAGCTTGGGAATTTTAAGGGACTCACCCCTCCACTTT.

V gene TRBV28 combines with J gene TRBJ1-2; D is ambiguous. The CDR3 sequence is 12 residues long. Per the germline V gene, CDR1 is MDHEN and CDR2 is SYDVKM. V was clipped by 5 bases and J by 7 bases, with 11 bases between them. In DNA form, the CDR3 reads TGTGCCAGCAGTCGGAGGAATATTGGCTACACCTTC. This sequence encodes CASSRRNIGYTF.

The CDR3 region is CASRARGGNYGYTF. The CDR3 DNA follows: TGTGCCAGCAGAGCTCGGGGCGGCAACTATGGCTACACCTTC. The chain combines TRBV12-3 or TRBV12-4 with TRBJ1-2, with D maybe TRBD1 (5 bases). V was shortened by 6 bases and J by 2 bases, with 13 bases between the two germline ends. The CDR3 spans 14 residues.

This clonotype showed up just a few times. The V and J genes are TRBV6-1 and TRBJ1-4, with D unresolved. The CDR3 is made up of 14 amino acids. In germline, CDR1 is MNHNS, CDR2 SASEGT. Trimming cost V 6 bases and J 5 bases, with 13 bases left between them. DNA of the CDR3: TGTGCCAGCAGAAGTGGCTTATCGAATGAAAAACTGTTTTTT. This encodes CASRSGLSNEKLFF.

The CDR3 is CSARGSGDGYTF. In DNA, the CDR3 is TGCAGTGCTAGGGGCAGCGGGGATGGCTACACCTTC. The chain uses TRBV20-1 and TRBJ1-2; no firm D call. From germline, CDR1 is DFQATT and CDR2 SNEGSKA (reference sequence). The V end was cut by 3 bases, the J end by 6 bases, with 11 bases between. The CDR3 is 12 amino acids.

This chain connects TRBV12-3 or TRBV12-4 to TRBJ2-1; TRBD1 matches at 11 bases. The CDR3 has 15 amino acids. The V gene end was trimmed by 7 bases and the J gene end by 7 bases; junction bases not matched to a gene: 9. The CDR3 DNA reads TGTGCCAGCAAGGGTCCCGGGACAGGGGGTAATGAGCAGTTCTTC. As protein: CASKGPGTGGNEQFF.

The CDR3 sequence: CASSEYTSSGAQETQYF. CDR3 nucleotides: TGTGCCAGCAGTGAATATACGTCTAGCGGGGCTCAAGAGACCCAGTACTTC. The V and J genes are TRBV25-1 and TRBJ2-5; 9 positions match TRBD2. This CDR3 has 17 amino acids. Germline V gene lookup returns CDR1 MGHDK and CDR2 SYGVNS. J was trimmed by 2 bases and V by 0 bases; bases with no gene match: 7.

CDR3 in DNA: TGTGCCAGCTCACCACAGAATCTGGACATTCAGTACTTC. It encodes CASSPQNLDIQYF. V is TRBV18 and J is TRBJ2-4; the D is unclear. The CDR3 has 13 amino acids. Germline V gene sequence: CDR1 KGHSH, CDR2 LQKENI. The V and J ends lost 1 base and 8 bases respectively, with 9 bases between them. The full variable domain, with the rest looked up from reference TRBV18 and TRBJ2-4, is NAGVMQNPRHLVRRRGQEARLRCSPMKGHSHVYWYRQLPEEGLKFMVYLQKENIIDESGMPKERFSAEFPKEGPSILRIQQVVRGDSAAYFCASSPQNLDIQYFGAGTRLSVL.

This clonotype showed up just a few times. The CDR3 sequence is CASGSSDRFSEAFF. For the CDR3, the DNA is TGTGCTAGTGGTTCGTCCGACAGGTTCTCTGAAGCTTTCTTT. The chain carries TRBV12-5 and TRBJ1-1; maybe TRBD1 (6 bases). Trimming took 4 bases from V and 6 from J, leaving 15 bases between them. CDR3 length: 14 amino acids. Germline assignment: CDR1 LGHNT and CDR2 FRNRAP.

This clonotype was recorded a few times. This chain uses TRBV20-1 with TRBJ2-5, with 8 bases matching TRBD1. The better agreement between TRBJ2-1 and the DNA end casts doubt on the J call. This CDR3 is 13 amino acids long. CDR1 DFQATT and CDR2 SNEGSKA come from the germline V gene (reference sequence). CDR3 region: CSATDRGRGEQFF. The DNA for the CDR3 is TGCAGTGCTACCGACAGGGGAAGAGGTGAGCAGTTCTTC.

This clonotype was counted between two and nine times. This sequence joins TRBV24-1 and TRBJ2-1; the D is unclear. V lost 4 bases, J lost 10 bases, and 10 bases lay in between. There are 12 residues in the CDR3. Germline lookup yields CDR1 KGHDR and CDR2 SFDVKD. Here the CDR3 reads CATSDNPGEQFF. The CDR3 nucleotides are TGTGCCACCAGTGACAACCCTGGGGAGCAGTTCTTC.

The table lists this clonotype with a few counts. One junction end does not reproduce the germline sequence, and a read error may be involved. V and J are TRBV20-1 and TRBJ2-1, with 10 bases aligning to TRBD1. The CDR3 covers 15 residues. In germline, CDR1 is DFQATT, CDR2 SNEGSKA (reference sequence). The CDR3 loop is CSAIPDRGAYNEQFF. The DNA of the CDR3 is TGCAGCGCTATCCCGGACAGGGGGGCTTACAATGAGCAGTTCTTC.

This chain joins TRBV29-1 and TRBJ2-1; the match to TRBD1 covers 8 bases. The DNA matches TRBJ2-5 better at its end, which makes the J call doubtful. Per germline, CDR1 SQVTM and CDR2 ANQGSEA. The CDR3 length is 16 residues. The CDR3 is CSVALLAGGQKETQYF. The CDR3 DNA sequence: TGCAGCGTTGCCCTCTTAGCAGGGGGCCAGAAAGAGACCCAGTACTTC.

With respect to this clonotype: This clone may be a read error of a much larger clone one base away. This sequence joins TRBV12-3 or TRBV12-4 and TRBJ2-3; no clear D. The CDR3 totals 12 residues. The DNA of the CDR3 is TGTGCCAGCAGATTAGGGTCAGATACGCAGTATTTT. Its protein is CASRLGSDTQYF.

In regard to this clonotype: The DNA is omitted, as the CDR3 cannot be located on it reliably, and the CDR3 follows TCRdb's listing. The J gene is TRBJ2-1, the V gene TRBV11-2; the DNA was not used to check the table's D call, TRBD2. From its first to its last residue, the CDR3 has 17 amino acids. From germline, CDR1 is SGHAT and CDR2 FQNNGV. The CDR3: CASSFGPGLASNNEQFF.

V gene TRBV3-1 combines with J gene TRBJ2-5; no clear D. The CDR3 sequence is 14 residues long. Germline loops: CDR1 LGHDT, CDR2 YNNKEL (reference sequence). Deletions cut 1 base from V and 1 base from J, with 7 bases between. The CDR3 DNA is TGTGCCAGCAGCCAAGTGCGGTTCCAAGAGACCCAGTACTTC. It is translated as CASSQVRFQETQYF.

This clonotype was seen only once. J is TRBJ1-1 and V is TRBV9; D gene uncertain. The ends were cut back, 4 bases at V and 2 bases at J, with 15 bases in the middle. The CDR3 totals 15 residues. Germline CDR1 SGDLS, CDR2 YYNGEE. This CDR3 is CASSPRRNLNTEAFF. For the CDR3, the DNA is TGTGCCAGCAGCCCCAGACGGAATCTTAACACTGAAGCTTTCTTT.

CDR3 sequence reads: CAISESAGQGNTEAFF. CDR3 nucleotides: TGTGCCATCAGTGAGTCGGCAGGGCAGGGGAACACTGAAGCTTTCTTT. The chain is built from TRBV10-3 and TRBJ1-1; D is perhaps TRBD1 (5 bases). Germline V gene lookup returns CDR1 ENHRY and CDR2 SYGVKD. Trimming removed 0 bases from V and 1 base from J, with 12 bases in between. The length of the CDR3 is 16 residues.

This chain connects TRBV30 to TRBJ2-7; D gene uncertain. The CDR3 loop spans 13 amino acids. The germline gives CDR1 GTSNPN, CDR2 SVGIG (reference sequence). With 0 bases removed from V and 4 bases from J, the gap between germline ends came to 10 bases. The chain's CDR3 is CAWSVRLLYEQYF. In DNA, the CDR3 is TGTGCCTGGAGTGTGAGGCTACTGTACGAGCAGTACTTC.